A single sample is the source of the 21 T cell receptor beta chains below, sequenced in a study of blood T cell repertoires in COVID-19. Produced via immunoSEQ multiplex PCR; TCRdb's table is partial and in-frame only. The profile covers about 66,000 clones, with about 82% appearing a single time and roughly 7% taken by the ten largest. Material for sequencing was peripheral blood. The receptor set was obtained from a man aged 50 to 59 with active COVID-19.

The chain has TRBV10-1 and TRBJ2-7; 11 bases match TRBD2. V was pared by 1 base and J by 0 bases, with 11 bases of the junction left unmatched. The CDR3 spans 19 residues. The V gene's germline CDR1 is WNHNN and CDR2 SYGVQD (reference sequence). The CDR3 protein is CASSELSSGRFISSYEQYV. CDR3 bases: TGCGCCAGCAGTGAGTTGTCTAGCGGGAGGTTCATAAGCTCCTACGAGCAGTACGTC.

The chain recombines TRBV18 with TRBJ1-1; D might be TRBD1 (5 bases). The CDR3 covers 13 residues. CDR1 KGHSH and CDR2 LQKENI come from the germline V gene. V was shortened by 3 bases and J by 4 bases, with 9 bases between the two germline ends. CDR3 DNA sequence: TGTGCCAGCTCACCGGCCAGGGTCACTGAAGCTTTCTTT. Amino acid sequence: CASSPARVTEAFF.

Written as DNA, the CDR3 is TGTGCCAGCAGCCAAGAGGGGACAGGGGGTGGCTATGGCTACACCTTC. Its protein is CASSQEGTGGGYGYTF. The chain has TRBV3-1 (or the pseudogene TRBV3-2) and TRBJ1-2; 11 nucleotides align to TRBD1. Germline CDR1 is LGHDT and CDR2 is YNNKEL (reference sequence). With V trimmed by 0 bases and J by 4 bases, 4 bases remained unmatched. The CDR3 loop spans 16 amino acids.

This chain links TRBV25-1 with TRBJ2-7; 8 positions agree with TRBD1. The CDR3 is 14 amino acids. CDR1 MGHDK and CDR2 SYGVNS come from the germline V gene. V dropped 3 bases and J dropped 3; count of bases not matched to a gene: 4. This CDR3 is CASSDTGGNYEQYF. The CDR3 nucleotides are TGTGCCAGCAGTGATACAGGGGGGAACTACGAGCAGTACTTC.

This chain links TRBV21-1 with TRBJ2-7; the table's D call, TRBD2, was not checked against the DNA. TRBV21-1 is labeled a pseudogene. This CDR3 region has 19 residues. CDR3 residues: CASSKALSGTSGSTNEQYV. The CDR3 coding sequence is TGTGCCAGCAGCAAAGCGCTTTCCGGGACTAGCGGGAGTACGAACGAGCAGTACGTC.

The chain recombines TRBV19 with TRBJ1-3; 11 bases fit TRBD1. Germline V gives CDR1 LNHDA, CDR2 SQIVND (reference sequence). After removal of 6 bases from V and 1 base from J, the junction contained 5 bases not matched to a gene. CDR3 length: 16 residues. The CDR3 DNA follows: TGTGCCAGTAGGCGAGGGACAGGGGGATCTGGAAACACCATATATTTT. Amino acid sequence: CASRRGTGGSGNTIYF.

V usage is TRBV5-1 and J usage is TRBJ2-1; 11 nucleotides match TRBD1. There are 15 residues in the CDR3. V shed 4 bases and J 10 bases; nucleotides not matched to a gene: 10. CDR1 is SGHRS and CDR2 is YFSETQ in the germline V gene. In nucleotides, the CDR3 is TGCGCCAGCAGCATAGGACAGGGGGCACCGGACGAGCAGTTCTTC. Translation gives CASSIGQGAPDEQFF.

This sequence joins TRBV24-1 and TRBJ2-5, with 7 bases fitting TRBD1. V dropped 6 bases and J dropped 5; count of bases not matched to a gene: 5. The CDR3 has 13 amino acids. Germline loops: CDR1 KGHDR, CDR2 SFDVKD. Written as DNA, the CDR3 is TGTGCCACCAGTTTACAGGGGTCGGAGACCCAGTACTTC. Its protein is CATSLQGSETQYF.

This clone was picked up one time. The J gene is TRBJ2-5, the V gene TRBV5-1; the match to TRBD2 covers 14 bases. V shed 4 bases, J shed 4 bases, and the junction held 6 bases outside the gene matches. There are 16 residues in the CDR3. From germline, CDR1 is SGHRS and CDR2 YFSETQ. The CDR3: CASSPRTSGGLETQYF. Written as DNA, the CDR3 is TGCGCCAGCAGCCCCCGGACTAGCGGGGGGTTAGAGACCCAGTACTTC. Together with reference TRBV5-1 and TRBJ2-5, the CDR3 gives the full variable domain: KAGVTQTPRYLIKTRGQQVTLSCSPISGHRSVSWYQQTPGQGLQFLFEYFSETQRNKGNFPGRFSGRQFSNSRSEMNVSTLELGDSALYLCASSPRTSGGLETQYFGPGTRLLVL.

This chain connects TRBV7-2 to TRBJ2-1, with TRBD2 matching over 9 bases. J lost 5 bases, V lost 3 bases, and 5 bases had no gene match. CDR3 length: 15 residues. The germline V gene has CDR1 SGHTA and CDR2 FQGNSA. The CDR3 DNA is TGTGCCAGCAGCTTGTCTAGCGGGATCAACAATGAGCAGTTCTTC. Its protein is CASSLSSGINNEQFF.

The chain has TRBV29-1 and TRBJ2-5; tentatively, D is TRBD2 (5 bases). The V end lost 2 bases, the J end lost 7 bases, and 14 bases lay between the germline ends. The CDR3 runs 13 residues. Germline V gene data show CDR1 as SQVTM and CDR2 as ANQGSEA. This CDR3 is CSVEREVWGTQYF. As DNA, the CDR3 is TGCAGCGTTGAACGGGAAGTTTGGGGGACCCAGTACTTC.

V is TRBV6-5 and J is TRBJ1-2; TRBD1 matches 7 bases. CDR3 length equals 16 residues. After removal of 3 bases from V and 4 bases from J, the junction contained 11 bases not matched to a gene. Germline CDR1 MNHEY, CDR2 SVGAGI. The CDR3 DNA reads as TGTGCCAGCAGTTATATGGAATGGGACAGACCCTATGGCTACACCTTC. Protein product: CASSYMEWDRPYGYTF.

This chain joins TRBV25-1 and TRBJ1-5; D may be TRBD1 (5 bases). CDR3 length: 13 amino acids. CDR1 and CDR2 (germline): MGHDK, SYGVNS. The V and J ends lost 2 bases and 9 bases respectively, with 11 bases between them. The CDR3 nucleotides are TGTGCCAGCAGTGAAGGGGGGGTCCGGCCCCAGCATTTT. Residues: CASSEGGVRPQHF.

This clone was counted a single time. The chain has TRBV3-1 (or the pseudogene TRBV3-2) and TRBJ2-3, with 11 positions matching TRBD2. Germline CDR1 is LGHDT and CDR2 is YNNKEL (reference sequence). Losses at the gene ends were 7 bases for V and 3 bases for J; bases not matched to a gene: 15. CDR3 length: 18 residues. CDR3 in DNA: TGTGCCAGCACCGGAAAGAACCTAGCGGGAGGCCCGACAGATACGCAGTATTTT. Translating gives CASTGKNLAGGPTDTQYF.

This sequence joins TRBV24-1 and TRBJ2-3; D is possibly TRBD2 (7 bases). This CDR3 has 18 amino acids. With 1 base removed from V and 0 bases from J, the gap between germline ends came to 16 bases. The germline V gene has CDR1 KGHDR and CDR2 SFDVKD. CDR3 in DNA: TGTGCCACCAGTGATTTTATTTCCGGGGGGCCTAGCACAGATACGCAGTATTTT. Protein: CATSDFISGGPSTDTQYF.

The chain carries TRBV7-9 and TRBJ2-7; D gene unclear. The germline V gene encodes CDR1 SEHNR and CDR2 FQNEAQ (reference sequence). The V end lost 3 bases, the J end lost 9 bases, and 9 bases lay between the germline ends. The CDR3 has 11 amino acids. The CDR3 DNA reads as TGTGCCAGCAGCTTTGCGGTTGGGCAGTACTTC. It yields the protein CASSFAVGQYF.

V and J are TRBV18 and TRBJ1-4; TRBD1 is a possible D gene (5 bases). The germline V and J ends were trimmed by 2 bases and 3 bases, with 10 bases remaining between them. In germline, CDR1 is KGHSH, CDR2 LQKENI. The CDR3 has 15 amino acids. The CDR3 sequence: CASSPSTGPNEKLFF. Written as DNA, the CDR3 is TGTGCCAGCTCACCAAGCACAGGACCTAATGAAAAACTGTTTTTT. The full variable domain, its missing parts supplied by reference TRBV18 and TRBJ1-4, is NAGVMQNPRHLVRRRGQEARLRCSPMKGHSHVYWYRQLPEEGLKFMVYLQKENIIDESGMPKERFSAEFPKEGPSILRIQQVVRGDSAAYFCASSPSTGPNEKLFFGSGTQLSVL.

The V call is TRBV27, the J call TRBJ2-3; 9 nucleotides agree with TRBD2. The CDR3 runs to 15 residues. V lost 6 bases, J lost 7 bases, and 11 bases stayed unmatched. The germline V gene encodes CDR1 MNHEY and CDR2 SMNVEV (reference sequence). The CDR3: CASRGGRGSVYTQYF. CDR3 DNA: TGTGCCAGCAGAGGCGGGAGGGGGTCCGTGTATACGCAGTATTTT.

The chain links TRBV5-1 to TRBJ2-3; 8 nucleotides match TRBD2. This CDR3 spans 15 amino acids. Germline V CDR1 and CDR2: SGHRS, YFSETQ. Trimming at V came to 1 base and at J to 1 base, leaving 2 bases not matched to a gene. This CDR3 reads CASSLRAGGTDTQYF. CDR3 bases: TGCGCCAGCAGCTTGAGAGCGGGGGGCACAGATACGCAGTATTTT.

The chain has TRBV7-2 and TRBJ2-5, with 8 bases lining up with TRBD2. This CDR3 region has 15 residues. J lost 4 bases, V lost 1 base, and 5 bases had no gene match. The germline V gene encodes CDR1 SGHTA and CDR2 FQGNSA. CDR3 bases: TGTGCCAGCAGCTTAGGCGGAGCGGGAGCAGAGACCCAGTACTTC. Residues: CASSLGGAGAETQYF.

The count of this clone is one. The chain recombines TRBV30 with TRBJ1-1, with 8 nucleotides matching TRBD1. Germline V lookup: CDR1 GTSNPN, CDR2 SVGIG (reference sequence). The trim removed 3 bases at V and 6 bases at J, leaving 6 bases unmatched. This CDR3 comprises 13 residues. The CDR3 sequence is CAWSEDRGAEAFF. The CDR3 bases are TGTGCCTGGAGCGAAGACAGGGGCGCTGAAGCTTTCTTT.